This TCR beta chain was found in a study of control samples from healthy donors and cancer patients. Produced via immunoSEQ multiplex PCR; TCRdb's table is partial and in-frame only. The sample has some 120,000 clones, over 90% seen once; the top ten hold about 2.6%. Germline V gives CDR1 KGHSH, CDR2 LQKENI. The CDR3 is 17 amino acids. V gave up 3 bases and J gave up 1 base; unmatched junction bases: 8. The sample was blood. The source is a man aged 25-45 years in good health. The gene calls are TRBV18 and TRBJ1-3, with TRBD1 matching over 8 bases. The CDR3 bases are TGTGCCAGCTCACCGTTCCCGGGACAGGTATCTGGAAACACCATATATTTT. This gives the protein CASSPFPGQVSGNTIYF.